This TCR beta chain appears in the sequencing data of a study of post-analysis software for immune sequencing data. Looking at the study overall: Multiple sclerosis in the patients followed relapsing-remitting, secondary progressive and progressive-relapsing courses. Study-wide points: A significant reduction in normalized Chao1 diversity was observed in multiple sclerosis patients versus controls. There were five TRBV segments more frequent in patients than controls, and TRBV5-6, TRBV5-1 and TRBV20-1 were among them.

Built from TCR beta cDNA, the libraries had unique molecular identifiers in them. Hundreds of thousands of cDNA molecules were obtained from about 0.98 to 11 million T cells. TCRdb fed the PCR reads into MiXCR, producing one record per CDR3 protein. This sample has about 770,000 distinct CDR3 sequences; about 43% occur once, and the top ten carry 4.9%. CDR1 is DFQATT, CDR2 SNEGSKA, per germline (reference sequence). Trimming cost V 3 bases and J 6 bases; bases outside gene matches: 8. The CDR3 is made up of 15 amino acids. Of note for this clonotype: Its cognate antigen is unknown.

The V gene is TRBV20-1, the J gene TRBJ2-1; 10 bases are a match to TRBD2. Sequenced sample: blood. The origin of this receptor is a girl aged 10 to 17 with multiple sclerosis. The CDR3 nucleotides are TGCAGTGCTAGTCGTCTAGCGGGAGTTCGCAATGAGCAGTTCTTC. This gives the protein CSASRLAGVRNEQFF.